These T cell receptor beta chains were read from a single sample in a study of blood T cells in healthy people across ages. One entry per CDR3 protein, called by TCRdb with MiXCR from the 5' RACE reads. This table holds over 1,300,000 distinct CDR3 sequences, roughly 64% found once. Sequences were obtained from blood. The origin of the receptors is a man aged 18 to 35 in good health. Each CDR3 is given with its conserved first and last residue.

V: TRBV9; J: TRBJ2-3; length: 15; CDR3: CASSVGGGSTDTQYF
V: TRBV27; J: TRBJ1-4; length: 13; CDR3: CASRRTPNEKLFF
V: TRBV15; J: TRBJ2-7; length: 14; CDR3: CATSRVQGVYEQYF
V: TRBV20-1; J: TRBJ2-5; length: 15; CDR3: CSASSVVAVQETQYF
V: TRBV7-2; J: TRBJ2-3; length: 17; CDR3: CASSGRTSGGTTDTQYF
V: TRBV12-3/TRBV12-4; J: TRBJ2-3; length: 15; CDR3: CAGTPAGGRKDTQYF
V: TRBV29-1; J: TRBJ1-1; length: 12; CDR3: CSVSNSNTEAFF
V: TRBV27; J: TRBJ2-1; length: 14; CDR3: CASRPVLPDNEQFF
V: TRBV25-1; J: TRBJ2-1; length: 11; CDR3: CASSRGETQFF
V: TRBV20-1; J: TRBJ2-5; length: 13; CDR3: CSATQDWQETQYF
V: TRBV7-2; J: TRBJ1-4; length: 11; CDR3: CASSLARELFF
V: TRBV6-5; J: TRBJ2-7; length: 14; CDR3: CASSLLRGINEQYF
V: TRBV21-1; J: TRBJ2-5; length: 14; CDR3: CASSSGTAQETQYF
V: TRBV7-2; J: TRBJ2-1; length: 13; CDR3: CASGGGLYNEQFF
V: TRBV5-1; J: TRBJ2-3; length: 16; CDR3: CASSLGDPILTDTQYF
V: TRBV20-1; J: TRBJ2-7; length: 15; CDR3: CSANGRGSSSYEQYF
V: TRBV29-1; J: TRBJ2-7; length: 14; CDR3: CSVADRGEFGEQYF
V: TRBV4-1; J: TRBJ2-1; length: 16; CDR3: CASSPITAGVRNEQFF
V: TRBV20-1; J: TRBJ1-2; length: 11; CDR3: CSAYDYYGYTF
V: TRBV6-5; J: TRBJ1-5; length: 14; CDR3: CASSRDRNFQPQHF
V: TRBV7-2; J: TRBJ2-7; length: 14; CDR3: CASSYRSSWYEQYF
V: TRBV11-2; J: TRBJ2-7; length: 13; CDR3: CASSLVPSGEQHF
V: TRBV6-1; J: -; length: 15; CDR3: CASTLRRTGVHIQYF
V: TRBV6-4; J: TRBJ1-6; length: 15; CDR3: CASSDSKGGNSPLHF
V: TRBV3-1; J: TRBJ2-7; length: 13; CDR3: CASSHRDNYEQYF
V: TRBV10-1; J: TRBJ2-1; length: 17; CDR3: CASSGVLAGGPISEQFF
V: TRBV27; J: TRBJ2-1; length: 15; CDR3: CASSFDSGGANEQFF
V: TRBV4-1; J: TRBJ2-2; length: 16; CDR3: CASSQDSGINTGELFF
V: TRBV27; J: -; length: 14; CDR3: CASRRRDTSYEQYF
V: TRBV5-1; J: TRBJ2-1; length: 13; CDR3: CASRSAGYNEQFF
V: TRBV7-2; J: TRBJ2-6; length: 15; CDR3: CASIPSFSGANVLTF
V: TRBV7-2; J: TRBJ1-5; length: 15; CDR3: CASNLSGTANQPQHF